This TCR beta chain was recovered during a study of tumor-infiltrating lymphocytes in primary liver carcinoma. The overall study: Yields of productive TCRbeta reads ranged from roughly 3.5 to 7.5 million per sample and were similar across tissue types.

For this clonotype: Its antigen is as yet unknown. At one of its ends the junction is not consistent with the germline gene, which may arise from a read error.

Both blood RNA, taken from unsorted whole blood, and germline DNA were extracted. Patients had chronic HBV infection and were treatment-naive. Study results and limitations: The 250 largest clones made up significantly more of tumor than blood repertoires (p = 0.039). Researchers found tumor-adjacent and tumor-blood pairs overlapped less than tumor region pairs.

Germline V lookup: CDR1 MNHNY, CDR2 SVGAGI (reference sequence). The CDR3 length is 14 residues. Using a constant-region primer together with ProtoScript II reverse transcriptase, TCR beta cDNA was made from about 500 ng of total RNA. Three-round nested multiplex PCR performed with slightly modified ARM-PCR produced the TCR beta libraries. It was with TRBV1-TRBV30 forward primers and a C-beta reverse primer that the first two PCR rounds were run, at around 11 cycles each. TCRdb called the multiplex PCR reads again in MiXCR, with one record for every CDR3 protein. Among 300,000 to 400,000 distinct CDR3 sequences listed, about 62% were seen once.

The chain employs TRBV6-6 and TRBJ1-2; D uncertain. The TCR sequence derives from a man aged 40-49 years with primary liver carcinoma and hepatitis B virus infection. Sequenced input: peripheral blood. The CDR3 loop reads CANSYRAGEHGYTF. The CDR3 DNA reads TGTGCCAACAGTTACAGAGCGGGAGAGCATGGCTACACCTTC.